Following are 7 T cell receptor beta chains from one sample sequenced in a study of OX40 agonist ivuxolimab in advanced cancers. Produced via immunoSEQ multiplex PCR; TCRdb's table is partial and in-frame only. The table lists around 95,000 clones, 90% of them singletons. This material consisted of CD4+ or CD8+ T cells sorted from blood, taken in a trial of the OX40 agonist ivuxolimab. The origin of the receptors is an adult with an advanced solid tumor such as melanoma, head and neck, liver or kidney cancer.

The V and J genes are TRBV19 and TRBJ2-6, with D uncertain. The CDR3 contains 18 residues. Germline CDR1 and CDR2: LNHDA and SQIVND (reference sequence). V was cut by 0 bases and J by 3 bases, with 15 bases left in between. CDR3 loop: CASSIEEWGSGGANVLTF. CDR3 DNA sequence: TGTGCCAGTAGTATAGAGGAATGGGGATCTGGTGGGGCCAACGTCCTGACTTTC.

The chain combines TRBV2 with TRBJ2-5; 9 positions match TRBD1. V trimming: 5 bases; J trimming: 3 bases; junction bases outside the gene matches: 4. CDR3 size: 14 residues. Germline loops: CDR1 SNHLY, CDR2 FYNNEI. CDR3 DNA sequence: TGTGCCAGCAGTTCGGACAGGGGAAAAGAGACCCAGTACTTC. Residues: CASSSDRGKETQYF. The complete variable domain, with remaining parts taken from reference TRBV2 and TRBJ2-5, reads EPEVTQTPSHQVTQMGQEVILRCVPISNHLYFYWYRQILGQKVEFLVSFYNNEISEKSEIFDDQFSVERPDGSNFTLKIRSTKLEDSAMYFCASSSDRGKETQYFGPGTRLLVL.

The CDR3 region has the DNA TGCGCCAGCAGTGAGGGGTCCAATCAGCCCCAGCATTTT. This encodes CASSEGSNQPQHF. J is TRBJ1-5 and V is TRBV10-2; D is undetermined. This CDR3 is built from 13 residues. Looked up from germline, CDR1 is WSHSY and CDR2 is SAAADI. Trimming took off 2 bases at V and 3 bases at J, with 5 bases between the two ends.

V usage is TRBV6-1 and J usage is TRBJ1-1; D not resolved. This CDR3 contains 11 residues. Germline-derived CDR1 and CDR2 are MNHNS and SASEGT. V was shortened by 6 bases and J by 3 bases, with 5 bases between the two germline ends. This CDR3 is CASRVYTEAFF. For the CDR3, the DNA is TGTGCCAGCAGGGTGTACACTGAAGCTTTCTTT.

This chain uses TRBV6-6 with TRBJ2-1; weak D call: TRBD2 (5 bases). Trimming left V 4 bases short and J 12 bases short, with 16 bases between. This CDR3 has 13 amino acids. The V gene's germline CDR1 is MNHNY and CDR2 SVGAGI (reference sequence). The CDR3 loop reads CASSSTILGWQFF. The CDR3 DNA reads TGTGCCAGCAGTTCGACTATCCTCGGATGGCAGTTCTTC.

The chain combines TRBV19 with TRBJ2-5; 7 bases are a match to TRBD1. Unmatched junction bases numbered 14, after V lost 6 bases and J lost 4 bases. Germline V gene lookup returns CDR1 LNHDA and CDR2 SQIVND (reference sequence). There are 16 residues in the CDR3. Here the CDR3 reads CASSAPPPTGRETQYF. DNA for the CDR3: TGTGCCAGTAGCGCCCCTCCTCCGACAGGGCGAGAGACCCAGTACTTC. Combining the CDR3 with reference TRBV19 and TRBJ2-5 gives the whole variable domain DGGITQSPKYLFRKEGQNVTLSCEQNLNHDAMYWYRQDPGQGLRLIYYSQIVNDFQKGDIAEGYSVSREKKESFPLTVTSAQKNPTAFYLCASSAPPPTGRETQYFGPGTRLLVL.

V gene TRBV29-1 combines with J gene TRBJ1-3, with no clear D. V was shortened by 6 bases and J by 2 bases, with 14 bases between the two germline ends. Germline V CDR1 and CDR2: SQVTM, ANQGSEA. The CDR3 spans 14 residues. The CDR3 DNA reads TGCAGCGTCTCCCGGGGATCCCCTGGAAACACCATATATTTT. It codes for CSVSRGSPGNTIYF.